This TCR beta chain is drawn from a study of OX40 agonist ivuxolimab in advanced cancers. In the study overall: The patients received ivuxolimab by intravenous route every 2 weeks at 0.01 to 10 mg/kg. Melanoma, hepatocellular carcinoma, head and neck or renal cell cancer occurred in dose-escalation patients. Partial responses were achieved by three patients, one with hepatocellular carcinoma and two with cutaneous melanoma.

The germline V and J ends were trimmed by 4 bases and 0 bases, with 11 bases remaining between them. Germline loops: CDR1 MDHEN, CDR2 SYDVKM. This CDR3 spans 15 amino acids. TCRdb's table, derived via immunoSEQ multiplex PCR, lists solely in-frame clones and lacks some. The sample has approximately 76,000 clones, roughly 86% seen once; the top ten hold approximately 0.7%. Cycle 7 day 1, cycle 4 day 1, and baseline were the timepoints at which blood was sampled. The input for sequencing was CD4+ or CD8+ T cells sorted from blood, taken in a trial of the OX40 agonist ivuxolimab. The clonotype was recovered from an adult with an advanced solid tumor such as melanoma, head and neck, liver or kidney cancer. The rearrangement uses TRBV28 and TRBJ2-3; TRBD2 might be the D (5 bases). The CDR3 region is CASSSRRHSTDTQYF. In DNA, the CDR3 is TGTGCCAGCAGTTCAAGGAGGCATAGCACAGATACGCAGTATTTT. The full variable domain, completed using reference TRBV28 and TRBJ2-3, is DVKVTQSSRYLVKRTGEKVFLECVQDMDHENMFWYRQDPGLGLRLIYFSYDVKMKEKGDIPEGYSVSREKKERFSLILESASTNQTSMYLCASSSRRHSTDTQYFGPGTRLTVL.